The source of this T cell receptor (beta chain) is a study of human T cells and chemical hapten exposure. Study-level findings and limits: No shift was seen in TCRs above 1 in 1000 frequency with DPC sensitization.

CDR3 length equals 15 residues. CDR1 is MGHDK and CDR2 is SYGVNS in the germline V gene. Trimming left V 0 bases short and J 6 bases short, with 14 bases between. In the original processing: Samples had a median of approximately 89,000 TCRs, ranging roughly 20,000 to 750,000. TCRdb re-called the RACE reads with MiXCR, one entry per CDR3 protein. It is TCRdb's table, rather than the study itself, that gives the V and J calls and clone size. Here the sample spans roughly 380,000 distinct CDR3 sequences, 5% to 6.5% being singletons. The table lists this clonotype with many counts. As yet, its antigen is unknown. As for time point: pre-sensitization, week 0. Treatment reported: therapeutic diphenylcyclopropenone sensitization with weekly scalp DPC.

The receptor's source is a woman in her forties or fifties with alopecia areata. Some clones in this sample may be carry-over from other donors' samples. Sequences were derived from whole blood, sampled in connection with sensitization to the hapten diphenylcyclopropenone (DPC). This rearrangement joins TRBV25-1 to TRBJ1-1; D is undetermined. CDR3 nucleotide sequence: TGTGCCAGCAGTGAATATGGGTCAGTGGGAGCTGAAGCTTTCTTT. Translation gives CASSEYGSVGAEAFF.